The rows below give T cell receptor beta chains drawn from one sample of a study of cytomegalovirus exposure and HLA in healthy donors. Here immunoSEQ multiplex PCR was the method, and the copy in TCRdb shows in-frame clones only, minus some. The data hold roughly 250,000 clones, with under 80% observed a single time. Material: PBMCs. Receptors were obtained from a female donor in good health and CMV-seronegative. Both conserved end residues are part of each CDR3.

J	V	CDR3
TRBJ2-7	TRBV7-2	CASSHGLAGDAQYF
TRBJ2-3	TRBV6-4	CASSEAESDTQYF
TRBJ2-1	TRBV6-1	CASSDVAGDGNEQFF
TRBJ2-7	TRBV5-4	CASRRIPGLSSTEQYF
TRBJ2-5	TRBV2	CANLLSAGRGLAQETQYF
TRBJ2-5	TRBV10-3	CAISGGTSGIQETQYF
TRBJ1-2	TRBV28	CASTGGQGAIRGYTF
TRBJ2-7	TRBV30	CAWSRDSYEQYF
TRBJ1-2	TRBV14	CASSHQGSLRTLLDGYTF
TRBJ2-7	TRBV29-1	CSVPHPTGSGYEQYF
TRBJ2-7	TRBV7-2	CASSPSEVSPRWSSYEQYF
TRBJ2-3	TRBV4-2	CASSQVSGISTDTQYF
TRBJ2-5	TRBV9	CASSETGFLKQETQYF
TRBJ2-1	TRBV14	CASSQQANDEQFF
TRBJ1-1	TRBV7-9	CASSLQGMNTEAFF
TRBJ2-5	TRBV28	CASSPGGVQETQYF
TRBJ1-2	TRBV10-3	CAISEGRGGYTF
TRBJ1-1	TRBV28	CASSAARQGVGNTEAFF
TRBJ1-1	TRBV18	CASSPYRGRNTEAFF
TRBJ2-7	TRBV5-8	CASSRTSGGYEQYF
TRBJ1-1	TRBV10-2	CATRGPDTEAFF
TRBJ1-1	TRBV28	CASSTGTNTEAFF
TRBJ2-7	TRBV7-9	CASSARSGTESYEQYF
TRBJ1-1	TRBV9	CASSGEGSLRSTEAFF
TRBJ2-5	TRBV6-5	CASSNTGLAEETQYF
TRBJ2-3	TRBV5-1	CASSTGGTDTQYF
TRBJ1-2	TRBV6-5	CASRAGGHYGYTF
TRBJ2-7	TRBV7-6	CASSFGTSDEQYF
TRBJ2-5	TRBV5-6	CASSLATAVTGEETQYF
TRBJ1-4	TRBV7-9	CASSLVADTNEKLFF
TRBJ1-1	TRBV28	CASRTGAREAFF
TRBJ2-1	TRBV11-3	CASSLGREGHEQFF
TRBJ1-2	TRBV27	CASSFSQGAPGGYTF
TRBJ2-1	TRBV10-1	CASTSRLAGGLRYNEQFF
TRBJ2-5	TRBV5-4	CASSFMSGRIGETQYF
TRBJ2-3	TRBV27	CASSSGLGDTDTQYF
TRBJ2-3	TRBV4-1	CASSPLAGRLDTQYF
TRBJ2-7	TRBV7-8	CASSRLDYREISYEQYF